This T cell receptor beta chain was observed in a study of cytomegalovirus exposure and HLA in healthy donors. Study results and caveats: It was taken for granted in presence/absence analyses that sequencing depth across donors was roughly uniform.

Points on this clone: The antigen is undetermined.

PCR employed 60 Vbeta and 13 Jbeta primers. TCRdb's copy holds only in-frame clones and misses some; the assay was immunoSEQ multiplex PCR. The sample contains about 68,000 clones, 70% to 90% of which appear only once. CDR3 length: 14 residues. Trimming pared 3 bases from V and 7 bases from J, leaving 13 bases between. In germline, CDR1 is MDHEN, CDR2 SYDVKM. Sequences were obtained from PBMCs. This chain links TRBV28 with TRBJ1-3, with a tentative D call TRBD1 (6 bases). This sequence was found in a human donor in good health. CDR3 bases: TGTGCCAGCAGTTTGGGGGCGCCTATTAACACCATATATTTT. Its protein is CASSLGAPINTIYF.